A selection of T cell receptor beta chains follows, all from one sample in a study of T-cell reconstitution after alpha-beta-depleted transplantation in children. TCRdb re-called the PCR reads through MiXCR, storing one row per CDR3 protein. The sample consists of about 340,000 distinct CDR3 sequences, about 14% of them appearing once. The sequenced sample was PBMCs, obtained from the stem cell graft. Every receptor here comes from a human donor who donated a stem cell graft to a child with Fanconi anemia. Both conserved end residues are part of each CDR3. The D gene is left open where the match is weak. Size is stated for part of the rows, as once, few or many counts, or as a class when the clone is expanded.

cdr3_aa cdr3_nt v_call clone_size d_call j_call
CASSRNSNTEAFF TGTGCCAGCTCACGTAATTCGAACACTGAAGCTTTCTTT TRBV18 - - TRBJ1-1
CASSPGRAGANVLTF TGCGCCAGCAGCCCGGGACGCGCTGGGGCCAACGTCCTGACTTTC TRBV5-1 many - TRBJ2-6
CASRSGIHTDTQYF TGTGCCAGCAGGTCCGGGATCCACACAGATACGCAGTATTTT TRBV7-1 few - TRBJ2-3
CASSSGLLYQETQYF TGTGCCAGCAGCTCGGGACTCCTGTACCAAGAGACCCAGTACTTC TRBV7-2 many - TRBJ2-5
CASSLQDSWRETQYF TGTGCCAGCAGTTTACAGGACTCCTGGAGAGAGACCCAGTACTTC TRBV12-3/TRBV12-4 many - TRBJ2-5
CSVRTGMNTEAFF TGCAGCGTACGGACAGGGATGAACACTGAAGCTTTCTTT TRBV29-1 - TRBD1 TRBJ1-1
CSASDPLRLLANGDTQYF TGCAGTGCCTCGGACCCCCTACGACTACTCGCGAACGGCGATACGCAGTATTTT TRBV20-1 - - TRBJ2-3
CSVIRGETEAFF TGCAGCGTCATCCGAGGGGAAACTGAAGCTTTCTTT TRBV29-1 many - TRBJ1-1
CAIRPWESSYNEQFF TGTGCCATCAGGCCCTGGGAGAGCTCCTACAATGAGCAGTTCTTC TRBV10-3 many - TRBJ2-1
CASTPRQGRDEQFF TGCGCCAGCACCCCGCGACAGGGTAGGGATGAGCAGTTCTTC TRBV5-1 few TRBD1 TRBJ2-1
CASSTPGRSQETQYF TGTGCCAGCAGTACGCCCGGGAGATCCCAAGAGACCCAGTACTTC TRBV5-6 - - TRBJ2-5
CSVEVSGDRTDTQYF TGCAGCGTTGAAGTTAGTGGGGACCGCACAGATACGCAGTATTTT TRBV29-1 few - TRBJ2-3
CASGLQGGPYTF TGTGCTAGTGGTCTACAGGGAGGGCCCTACACCTTC TRBV12-5 few - TRBJ1-2
CASRGGQTVNEQFF TGTGCCAGCAGAGGAGGACAGACTGTAAATGAGCAGTTCTTC TRBV2 many - TRBJ2-1
CASSPRAPGTEAFF TGTGCCAGCAGCCCCAGGGCCCCAGGAACTGAAGCTTTCTTT TRBV7-2 many - TRBJ1-1
CASSSGTGAPVETQYF TGCGCCAGCAGCTCCGGGACAGGGGCCCCTGTAGAGACCCAGTACTTC TRBV5-1 few TRBD1 TRBJ2-5
CASSLGTAAEGYTF TGTGCCAGCAGCTTAGGGACAGCCGCTGAAGGCTACACCTTC TRBV7-8 many - TRBJ1-2
CASSFTLGDTQYF TGTGCCAGCAGCTTTACCCTGGGGGATACGCAGTATTTT TRBV7-9 many - TRBJ2-3
CSARAMGQGAYEQYF TGCAGTGCTAGAGCGATGGGACAGGGGGCCTACGAGCAGTACTTC TRBV20-1 - TRBD1 TRBJ2-7
CASSPRASYNEQFF TGTGCCAGCAGCCCTCGGGCCTCCTACAATGAGCAGTTCTTC TRBV9 many - TRBJ2-1
CASRRWDLVGYTF TGTGCCAGTAGGCGATGGGACTTGGTGGGCTACACCTTC TRBV19 - - TRBJ1-2
CASSLSGPWSYNEQFF TGTGCCAGCAGTCTCTCGGGACCCTGGTCGTACAATGAGCAGTTCTTC TRBV27 few - TRBJ2-1
CASSLQQTAEAFF TGTGCCAGCAGCCTACAACAGACAGCTGAAGCTTTCTTT TRBV5-6 - - TRBJ1-1
CASSQLTTGQETQYF TGCGCCAGCAGCCAACTGACGACAGGACAAGAGACCCAGTACTTC TRBV4-1 many - TRBJ2-5
CASSLGGNYGYTF TGTGCCAGCAGCTTGGGAGGGAACTATGGCTACACCTTC TRBV13 many - TRBJ1-2
CASSGPGGGYNEQFF TGTGCCAGCAGTGGACCAGGGGGGGGTTACAATGAGCAGTTCTTC TRBV28 many - TRBJ2-1
CASSWTGDYSGNTIYF TGTGCCAGCAGCTGGACAGGGGATTACTCTGGAAACACCATATATTTT TRBV5-6 - TRBD1 TRBJ1-3